One T cell receptor (beta chain) is described in this entry. This specimen comes from a study of technical replicates of blood from a few donors. Germline CDR1 reads SGHRS; CDR2 reads YFSETQ. The CDR3 is 17 amino acids. Unmatched junction bases numbered 12, after V lost 4 bases and J lost 3 bases. Here immunoSEQ multiplex PCR was the method, and the copy in TCRdb shows in-frame clones only, minus some. The table includes tens of thousands of clones, about 86% detected once. This clonotype originated in a human donor in good health. Some clones in this sample may be carry-over from other donors' samples. V and J are TRBV5-1 and TRBJ2-5; 10 positions agree with TRBD2. Specimen: PBMCs. In DNA, the CDR3 is TGCGCCAGCAGCATTGGGCTAGCGGGGGTCGGCAAAGAGACCCAGTACTTC. Amino acids: CASSIGLAGVGKETQYF.